The subject of this entry is one T cell receptor (beta chain). Germline-derived CDR1 and CDR2 are SGHRS and YFSETQ. The V and J ends lost 6 bases and 2 bases respectively, with 14 bases between them. The CDR3 totals 14 residues. This sample was taken from a study of blood T cell repertoires in COVID-19. Looking at the study overall: The study drew acute and convalescent COVID-19 samples from the United States, Italy and Spain. Sample material is recorded as cDNA or gDNA derived from T cells, B-cell-depleted T cells, or PBMCs.

Authors' methods: Estimated nucleated cell counts came from reference gene primer amplification. Profiled with immunoSEQ multiplex PCR; TCRdb holds only in-frame clones, not every one. That table gives V, J and clone size, and the DNA gave D and trimming. The sample has roughly 32,000 clones, about 91% seen once. The chain employs TRBV5-1 and TRBJ1-2; unclear D gene. The sequenced material came from peripheral blood. The clonotype comes from a human donor in a cohort sampled during active COVID-19. CDR3 region: CASTRSDWNYGYTF. CDR3 sequence (DNA): TGCGCCAGCACCCGATCGGACTGGAACTATGGCTACACCTTC.